This entry features one TCR beta chain sequence. The data stem from a study of blood T cell repertoires in COVID-19. Background on the study: COVID-19 samples, acute and convalescent, were from the United States, Italy and Spain. Nucleic acid was either cDNA or gDNA, and it came from T cells, B-cell-depleted T cells, or PBMCs.

In the original processing: By means of reference gene primer amplification, nucleated cell counts were estimated. The repertoire was sequenced with immunoSEQ multiplex PCR; TCRdb's copy has only in-frame clones and lacks some. V, J and clone size reflect that table, while D and trimming were determined from the DNA. The repertoire consists of about 200,000 clones, with 80% to 90% occurring once and the leading ten covering about 2.2%. In germline, CDR1 is ENHRY, CDR2 SYGVKD. The CDR3 sequence is 15 residues long. Trimming took 6 bases from V and 0 from J; bases not matched to a gene: 7. This sequence joins TRBV10-3 and TRBJ1-2; the match to TRBD1 covers 7 bases. Sequencing was done on a sample of peripheral blood. The origin of this receptor is a woman in her forties or fifties with acute or convalescent COVID-19. CDR3 in amino acids: CAISDSGGANYGYTF. In DNA, the CDR3 is TGTGCCATCAGCGATTCAGGGGGAGCTAACTATGGCTACACCTTC.